Sequencing of this T cell receptor beta chain was carried out in a study of cytomegalovirus exposure and HLA in healthy donors. The CDR3 spans 13 residues. Germline V CDR1 and CDR2: SQVTM, ANQGSEA. V shed 4 bases and J shed 2 bases, with 9 bases lying between them. This PCR relied on a set of 60 Vbeta primers and 13 Jbeta primers. Here immunoSEQ multiplex PCR was the method, and the copy in TCRdb shows in-frame clones only, minus some. The sample has approximately 170,000 clones, less than 75% seen once; the top ten hold roughly 1.6%. Material for sequencing was PBMCs. The V call is TRBV29-1, the J call TRBJ2-1; weak D call: TRBD2 (6 bases). This clonotype was sampled from a girl aged 10 to 17 in good health and CMV-seronegative. The CDR3 bases are TGCAGCGTTGTACGGGGGACCTACAATGAGCAGTTCTTC. Translating it yields CSVVRGTYNEQFF.